A single sample gave rise to the 15 T cell receptor beta chains below, sequenced in a study of spatial heterogeneity in lung cancer. TCRdb used MiXCR to reprocess the 5' RACE reads, holding one entry per CDR3 protein. The sample shows 8,500 to 14,000 distinct CDR3 sequences, about 4% of them seen only once. Indicated time point: sample taken at primary tumor resection. Sequencing was performed on PBMCs, taken at surgery. The receptor source for this set is a female donor with early-stage non-small cell lung cancer.

This clonotype was seen many times. The chain uses TRBV7-9 and TRBJ2-5; the D is unclear. The CDR3 loop spans 14 amino acids. CDR1 SEHNR and CDR2 FQNEAQ come from the germline V gene (reference sequence). V was pared by 8 bases and J by 2 bases, with 15 bases between. CDR3 region: CASASRNSQETQYF. DNA of the CDR3: TGTGCCAGCGCCTCGAGGAATTCTCAAGAGACCCAGTACTTC. Complete variable domain (other parts from reference TRBV7-9 and TRBJ2-5): DTGVSQNPRHKITKRGQNVTFRCDPISEHNRLYWYRQTLGQGPEFLTYFQNEAQLEKSRLLSDRFSAERPKGSFSTLEIQRTEQGDSAMYLCASASRNSQETQYFGPGTRLLVL.

In this sample, this clonotype turned up many times. The chain employs TRBV20-1 and TRBJ2-7; D call uncertain. Trimming pared 2 bases from V and 1 base from J, leaving 15 bases between. Per the germline V gene, CDR1 is DFQATT and CDR2 is SNEGSKA (reference sequence). The length of the CDR3 is 15 residues. The CDR3 spells CSARPYLESSYEQYF. The CDR3 DNA is TGCAGTGCTAGACCCTACCTGGAGAGTTCCTACGAGCAGTACTTC.

This clonotype was counted at least ten times. CDR3 DNA: TGTGCCATCAGCGCCGGGGTATTAGCGGGAGGCCAAGAGACCCAGTACTTC. Translation gives CAISAGVLAGGQETQYF. V gene TRBV10-3 combines with J gene TRBJ2-5; 10 positions agree with TRBD2. The CDR3 totals 17 residues. J was trimmed by 1 base and V by 6 bases; bases with no gene match: 11. Germline V gene lookup returns CDR1 ENHRY and CDR2 SYGVKD.

This clonotype was observed many times. The V and J genes are TRBV28 and TRBJ1-2; 7 bases align to TRBD1. The CDR3 is 12 amino acids. The germline V gene encodes CDR1 MDHEN and CDR2 SYDVKM. Trimming at V came to 6 bases and at J to 3 bases, leaving 1 base not matched to a gene. The CDR3 nucleotides read TGTGCCAGCAGGGGGACAGACTATGGCTACACCTTC. Translated, it gives CASRGTDYGYTF.

In this sample, this clonotype turned up many times. This chain uses TRBV6-5 with TRBJ1-1; 9 positions agree with TRBD1. CDR3 length equals 15 residues. V dropped 6 bases and J dropped 8; count of bases not matched to a gene: 13. The germline gives CDR1 MNHEY, CDR2 SVGAGI. CDR3: CASSRTTDRGGEAFF. DNA for the CDR3: TGTGCCAGCAGCCGGACGACAGACAGGGGGGGCGAAGCTTTCTTT.

This clonotype was found a few times. The chain links TRBV3-1 to TRBJ1-2; no definite D call. CDR3 length: 12 residues. In germline, CDR1 is LGHDT, CDR2 YNNKEL (reference sequence). V was clipped by 7 bases and J by 0 bases, with 6 bases between them. The CDR3 reads CASISSNYGYTF. The CDR3 DNA reads TGTGCCAGCATCTCTTCTAACTATGGCTACACCTTC.

This clonotype was seen many times. The chain joins TRBV2 to TRBJ2-3, with D possibly being TRBD1 (5 bases). V shed 3 bases and J shed 5 bases, with 12 bases lying between them. The CDR3 spans 14 residues. Looked up from germline, CDR1 is SNHLY and CDR2 is FYNNEI. The CDR3 loop reads CASSERQPQDTQYF. The CDR3 DNA reads TGTGCCAGCAGTGAGCGACAGCCCCAAGATACGCAGTATTTT.

This clonotype appeared many times. The CDR3 DNA reads TGCAGTGCTAGTGCCCTCCTCGTAGCCAAAAACATTCAGTACTTC. This translates into CSASALLVAKNIQYF. The J gene is TRBJ2-4, the V gene TRBV20-1, with D unclear. The CDR3 has 15 residues. The V and J ends lost 3 bases and 0 bases respectively, with 12 bases between them. CDR1 is DFQATT and CDR2 is SNEGSKA in the germline V gene (reference sequence).

This clonotype came up a few times. The chain is built from TRBV4-3 and TRBJ1-2; D possibly corresponds to TRBD1 (5 bases). The CDR3 covers 15 residues. Trimming took off 0 bases at V and 4 bases at J, with 12 bases between the two ends. The germline gives CDR1 LGHNA, CDR2 YSLEER. The CDR3 sequence: CASSQDSRGAYGYTF. The CDR3 bases are TGCGCCAGCAGCCAAGATTCCCGGGGCGCCTATGGCTACACCTTC.

In this sample, this clonotype turned up many times. V usage is TRBV20-1 and J usage is TRBJ2-1; 9 bases are a match to TRBD2. This CDR3 contains 14 residues. V lost 3 bases and J lost 8; bases outside the gene matches: 8. Germline CDR1 DFQATT, CDR2 SNEGSKA (reference sequence). The CDR3 region is CSARGLAGTYEQFF. Here the CDR3 DNA reads TGCAGTGCTAGGGGTCTAGCGGGAACGTATGAGCAGTTCTTC.

This clonotype has at least ten counts. The chain is built from TRBV20-1 and TRBJ1-5, with 10 bases lining up with TRBD1. After removal of 0 bases from V and 3 bases from J, the junction contained 5 bases not matched to a gene. Germline CDR1 reads DFQATT; CDR2 reads SNEGSKA (reference sequence). This CDR3 region has 16 residues. CDR3: CSARDSGQGSNQPQHF. In DNA form, the CDR3 reads TGCAGTGCTAGAGATTCGGGACAGGGGTCCAATCAGCCCCAGCATTTT.

This clonotype was recorded many times. The rearrangement links TRBV15 to TRBJ1-1; TRBD1 might be the D (5 bases). Germline V gene data show CDR1 as LNHNV and CDR2 as YYDKDF (reference sequence). The length of the CDR3 is 13 residues. V lost 7 bases and J 5 bases, leaving 14 bases between the germline ends. In DNA form, the CDR3 reads TGTGCCACCAAGGACCGAGGGGAGACTGAAGCTTTCTTT. Its translation: CATKDRGETEAFF.

This clonotype has at least ten counts. The rearrangement uses TRBV3-1 and TRBJ2-7; D is tentatively TRBD1 or TRBD2 (6 bases each). The CDR3 extends over 14 amino acids. Germline V lookup: CDR1 LGHDT, CDR2 YNNKEL (reference sequence). V shed 4 bases and J shed 3 bases, with 13 bases lying between them. The CDR3 DNA is TGTGCCAGCAGCCCTACAGGGAGGAACTACGAGCAGTACTTC. As protein: CASSPTGRNYEQYF.

This clonotype was counted at least ten times. The chain links TRBV6-5 to TRBJ2-2; D is unresolved. Trimming shortened V by 2 bases and J by 8 bases, and 12 bases separated the two germline ends. Germline V gene sequence: CDR1 MNHEY, CDR2 SVGAGI. CDR3 length: 14 residues. The CDR3 protein is CASSYDLPKGELFF. CDR3 nucleotide sequence: TGTGCCAGCAGTTACGACTTGCCAAAAGGGGAGCTGTTTTTT.

This clonotype was found a few times. The V gene is TRBV9, the J gene TRBJ2-7, with D tentatively TRBD1 or TRBD2 (5 bases each). The V gene lost 0 bases and the J gene lost 4 bases, with 11 bases spanning the gap. Germline V gives CDR1 SGDLS, CDR2 YYNGEE. The CDR3 contains 14 residues. CDR3 sequence (DNA): TGTGCCAGCAGCGTAGAGGGGACGGGGTACGAGCAGTACTTC. Translation gives CASSVEGTGYEQYF.